The rows below give T cell receptor beta chains drawn from one sample of a study of technical replicates of blood from a few donors. The assay was immunoSEQ multiplex PCR, and TCRdb's table has in-frame clones only and misses some. The sample records some 71,000 clones, about 97% being singletons. The specimen was T cells isolated from PBMCs. The receptors originated from a human donor in good health. CDR3s include the opening cysteine and the closing phenylalanine or tryptophan. The order of the fields is V gene, J gene, CDR3 protein.

TRBV7-6	TRBJ2-2	CASRGGENTGELFF
TRBV5-4	TRBJ2-7	CASSFRGSGSYEQYF
TRBV7-9	TRBJ2-4	CASSLVETGVAKNIQYF
TRBV9	TRBJ2-3	CASSVGAGQGTDTQYF
TRBV2	TRBJ1-2	CASSRSDSTGYTF
TRBV4-1	TRBJ1-4	CASSHLTGRGGNEKLFF
TRBV4-1	TRBJ2-2	CASSPRQGGNTGELFF
TRBV29-1	TRBJ1-2	CSVKLVLQNYGYTF
TRBV7-6	TRBJ2-7	CASSLGFPTYEQYF
TRBV20-1	TRBJ2-7	CSALAGYQQYF
TRBV6-5	TRBJ1-1	CASRESLAVEAFF
TRBV11-3	TRBJ1-2	CASSRTRDYGYTF
TRBV5-4	TRBJ2-3	CASSPFSADTQYF
TRBV7-2	TRBJ1-1	CASSKLAVPEAFF
TRBV7-8	TRBJ2-7	CASSLAGGTGTGYFYEQYF
TRBV5-1	TRBJ2-3	CASSLVGGGGAGFADTQYF
TRBV4-2	TRBJ2-7	CASSQEEGSAVYEQYF